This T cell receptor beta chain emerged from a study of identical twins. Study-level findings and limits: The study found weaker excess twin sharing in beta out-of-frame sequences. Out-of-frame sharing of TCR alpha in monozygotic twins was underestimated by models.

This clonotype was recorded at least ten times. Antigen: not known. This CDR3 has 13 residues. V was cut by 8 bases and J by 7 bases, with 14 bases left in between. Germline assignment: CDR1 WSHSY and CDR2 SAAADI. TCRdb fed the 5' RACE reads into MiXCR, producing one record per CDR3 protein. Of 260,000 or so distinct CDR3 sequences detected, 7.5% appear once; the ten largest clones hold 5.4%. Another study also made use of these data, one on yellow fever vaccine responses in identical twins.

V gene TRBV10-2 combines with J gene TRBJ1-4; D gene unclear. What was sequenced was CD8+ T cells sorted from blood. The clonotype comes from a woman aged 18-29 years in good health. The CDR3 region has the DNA TGCGCCAGCTCCGCTGGGCGGGGTGAAAAACTGTTTTTT. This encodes CASSAGRGEKLFF.